Listed here are 12 T cell receptor beta chains from one sample, sequenced in a study of T cell clonotyping in hematopoietic cell transplantation. As to time point: recipient sample about 28 days before transplant, after cytoreduction. Using immunoSEQ multiplex PCR, the repertoire was profiled, and TCRdb retains in-frame clones only, with some absent. The sample yields roughly 29,000 clones, over 65% seen once. The sample in question was peripheral blood mononuclear cells, obtained before stem cell transplant. The source is a woman aged 25 to 39 with chronic myeloid leukemia. Some clones in this sample may be carry-over from other donors' samples.

The V gene is TRBV6-1, the J gene TRBJ2-7; D unresolved. The CDR3 totals 13 residues. Trimming took 8 bases from V and 2 from J, leaving 13 bases between them. Germline V gives CDR1 MNHNS, CDR2 SASEGT. The CDR3 sequence: CASAQGITYEQYV. In DNA form, the CDR3 reads TGTGCCAGCGCACAAGGGATTACCTACGAGCAGTACGTC.

V and J are TRBV5-6 and TRBJ1-6; TRBD1 matches 8 bases. The CDR3 length is 16 residues. Losses at the gene ends were 1 base for V and 6 bases for J; bases not matched to a gene: 6. Per germline, CDR1 SGHDT and CDR2 YYEEEE. The DNA for the CDR3 is TGTGCCAGCAGCTTGAACCACAGGGGGAGTAATTCACCCCTCCACTTT. It translates to CASSLNHRGSNSPLHF. The entire variable domain, with the rest obtained from reference TRBV5-6 and TRBJ1-6, is as follows: DAGVTQSPTHLIKTRGQQVTLRCSPKSGHDTVSWYQQALGQGPQFIFQYYEEEERQRGNFPDRFSGHQFPNYSSELNVNALLLGDSALYLCASSLNHRGSNSPLHFGNGTRLTVT.

The genes are TRBV6-5 and TRBJ2-1; D possibly corresponds to TRBD1 (7 bases). The CDR3 spans 16 residues. Trimming cost V 3 bases and J 9 bases, with 21 bases left between them. Germline V CDR1 and CDR2: MNHEY, SVGAGI. Here the CDR3 DNA reads TGTGCCAGCAGTTATGGCCAAGGGGGCCGAGCGGGTGAGCAGTTCTTC. Translating gives CASSYGQGGRAGEQFF.

The chain is built from TRBV6-1 and TRBJ1-2; no firm D call. V shed 2 bases and J shed 6 bases, with 13 bases lying between them. CDR1 MNHNS and CDR2 SASEGT come from the germline V gene. CDR3 length: 14 amino acids. The chain's CDR3 is CASSEWQAGDGYTF. For the CDR3, the DNA is TGTGCCAGCAGTGAATGGCAGGCTGGGGATGGCTACACCTTC.

V and J are TRBV4-2 and TRBJ1-5, with no clear D. The CDR3 has 15 residues. The germline V gene encodes CDR1 LGHNA and CDR2 YNFKEQ. The V end lost 0 bases, the J end lost 2 bases, and 8 bases lay between the germline ends. Written as DNA, the CDR3 is TGTGCCAGCAGCCAAGACCGACATGGCAATCAGCCCCAGCATTTT. It encodes CASSQDRHGNQPQHF.

In nucleotides, the CDR3 is TGTGCCTGGAGTGACAAAGACAGGGTCGGTGAAAAACTGTTTTTT. Translation gives CAWSDKDRVGEKLFF. The chain recombines TRBV30 with TRBJ1-4; 7 bases match TRBD1. CDR3 size: 15 residues. V lost 1 base, J lost 7 bases, and 9 bases stayed unmatched. Germline CDR1 GTSNPN, CDR2 SVGIG (reference sequence).

The chain has TRBV11-2 and TRBJ2-7, with TRBD1 matching 8 bases. V shed 1 base, J shed 6 bases, and the junction held 5 bases outside the gene matches. The CDR3 has 14 residues. The germline CDR1 and CDR2 sequences are SGHAT and FQNNGV. CDR3 bases: TGTGCCAGCAGCTTAGGGACAGGGAGTAGCGAGCAGTACGTC. Protein sequence: CASSLGTGSSEQYV.

The V call is TRBV28, the J call TRBJ2-3; no firm D call. Trimming left V 6 bases short and J 4 bases short, with 14 bases between. The germline V gene encodes CDR1 MDHEN and CDR2 SYDVKM. CDR3 size: 14 residues. The CDR3 loop is CASRILGRADTQYF. The CDR3 DNA sequence: TGTGCCAGCAGAATATTGGGCCGCGCAGATACGCAGTATTTT.

V and J are TRBV4-3 and TRBJ2-3; D might be TRBD2 (6 bases). The CDR3 is 15 amino acids. Per germline, CDR1 LGHNA and CDR2 YSLEER. V lost 0 bases and J 4 bases, leaving 11 bases between the germline ends. CDR3 sequence reads: CASSQDQTSADTQYF. The CDR3 nucleotides read TGCGCCAGCAGCCAAGATCAGACTAGTGCAGATACGCAGTATTTT.

The count of this clone is one. The chain combines TRBV5-6 with TRBJ2-1; D is unresolved. Trimming cost V 1 base and J 5 bases, with 19 bases left between them. The V gene's germline CDR1 is SGHDT and CDR2 YYEEEE. The CDR3 is 17 amino acids. In nucleotides, the CDR3 is TGTGCCAGCAGCTTGCGGATGAACTCCAGGCGGCACAATGAGCAGTTCTTC. This translates into CASSLRMNSRRHNEQFF. Filled out from reference TRBV5-6 and TRBJ2-1, the complete variable domain reads DAGVTQSPTHLIKTRGQQVTLRCSPKSGHDTVSWYQQALGQGPQFIFQYYEEEERQRGNFPDRFSGHQFPNYSSELNVNALLLGDSALYLCASSLRMNSRRHNEQFFGPGTRLTVL.

V gene TRBV19 combines with J gene TRBJ1-5; 8 bases map to TRBD1. Per the germline V gene, CDR1 is LNHDA and CDR2 is SQIVND (reference sequence). The CDR3 is made up of 16 amino acids. V was pared by 1 base and J by 7 bases, with 9 bases of the junction left unmatched. The CDR3: CASSIVGQVRRQPQHF. The CDR3 nucleotides are TGTGCCAGTAGTATAGTGGGACAGGTGAGGAGACAGCCCCAGCATTTT.

Notes on this clone: Other nucleotide sequences in the sample specify the same CDR3. The chain has TRBV5-6 and TRBJ2-7; D not certain. Trimming removed 1 base from V and 0 bases from J, with 2 bases in between. Germline V gives CDR1 SGHDT, CDR2 YYEEEE. This CDR3 comprises 12 residues. The DNA of the CDR3 is TGTGCCAGCAGCTTGTCCTCCTACGAGCAGTACTTC. Protein product: CASSLSSYEQYF.